Reported below is one T cell receptor beta chain. This clone's antigen is unknown. Within one base of it there is no much larger clone, and no base qualities were kept. CDR1 and CDR2 are drawn from the germline V gene: MNHEY, SVGEGT. Trimming at the junction amounts to 5 bases on V and 6 bases on J, and the germline ends lie 20 bases apart. The CDR3 sequence holds 16 residues, the cysteine and phenylalanine included. Just CDR3 DNA is preserved here, 48 bases in frame from base 1. The CDR3 regions of human TCRbeta chains were analyzed by immunosequencing. In the original analysis: TCRs in the repertoires were matched against a reference library of SARS-CoV-2-specific TCRs that had been generated with the MIRA antigen-specificity platform. Breadth was defined as the fraction of unique TCRs that were SARS-CoV-2-associated, and depth was defined as the fraction of total T cells that were SARS-CoV-2-associated. Using the MIRA data, each spike-specific TCR was mapped to the spike region that the TCR reacts to and placed in a CD4 or CD8 class. Log10-transformed breadth and depth values were compared by one-way ANOVA with Sidak's multiple comparisons tests. TCRdb provides this immuneACCESS table in a form limited to in-frame rearrangements. Some clones are lacking; in checked studies, under half of them reflect an unresolved V gene, and why the rest are absent is not known. V and J calls and clone size are copied from that table; D and trimming were computed from the DNA. This sample is represented by approximately 140,000 clones; roughly 90% of them were singletons. 5.5% of the sample lies in the top ten.

These data originate in a study of T cell responses to AZD1222 COVID-19 vaccine (dated by TCRdb to 2020 to 2023). Regarding the study in general: AZD1222 recipients with second doses at about 4 weeks or about 12 weeks were pooled, because spike-specific TCR depth and breadth did not differ between schedules. Trial participants were enrolled by age into subgroups of 18-55, 56-69 and 70-plus years, and 148, 28 and 57 TCR-sequenced participants, respectively, were included in these subgroups. A total of 230 to 250 trial participants underwent TCR sequencing, of whom 207 had received two doses of AZD1222 and approximately 25 had received two doses of the MenACWY control vaccine.

The time point label of this sample denotes: baseline before first vaccination. Vaccinee samples were obtained from the UK trials COV001 and COV002, which included a single-blind randomized controlled phase 2/3 trial of AZD1222 (ChAdOx1 nCoV-19) in healthy adults. For TCRbeta chain sequencing, PBMC samples from trial participants were taken at day 0 and at day 28 after the second dose. The paper's findings and limits, for the study overall: CD4 TCRs associated with the vaccine covered the entire spike protein, and the dominant responses were in regions 160-218 and 743-854. Because no day 14 peak-response samples were available, repertoires were characterized only after the peak T cell response. Participants were mostly white British and included more females than males, and it was suggested by the authors that clonal diversity may have been underestimated. Conclusions about previously exposed vaccinees are limited, since just 5 to 7 AZD1222 recipients were seropositive for SARS-CoV-2 at baseline. Nearly half of unique spike-specific TCRs reportedly recognized epitopes outside regions mutated in the B.1.351 and B.1.1.7 variants. A significant rise in spike-specific TCR breadth and depth was observed after two AZD1222 doses relative to day 0 and relative to MenACWY recipients. In the small 56-69-year group, the increase in depth fell short of significance, most likely because of low power.

The TCR sequence derives from an adult in good health. Recombination joined TRBV6-2 or TRBV6-3 with TRBJ2-1; the D gene is perhaps TRBD2, on 6 matching bases. The starting material was peripheral blood, obtained on day 0 of AZD1222 vaccination. CDR3 sequence: CASSPVSGWGTNEQFF. Read as DNA, the sequence is TGTGCCAGCAGTCCGGTGAGCGGGTGGGGGACCAATGAGCAGTTCTTC.